This TCR beta chain was identified during a study of Ad26.COV2.S vaccination and SARS-CoV-2 variants. Overall study: Intramuscular Ad26.COV2.S doses were given once or twice, 56 days apart. Study-level results: Relative to placebo recipients, vaccine recipients exhibited elevated spike-specific TCR breadth.

CDR1 and CDR2 from the germline V gene are SGHTA and FQGNSA. CDR3 length: 14 residues. V lost 0 bases to trimming and J lost 10 bases; unmatched junction nucleotides: 6. The protocol was immunoSEQ multiplex PCR, while the TCRdb copy is restricted to in-frame clones and leaves out a portion. The sample consists of hundreds of thousands of clones, around 90% of them appearing once. About this clone itself: The antigen remains undetermined.

Indicated treatment: 15 to 20 received Ad26.COV2.S at low or high dose, single or two shots; 5 received placebo; per-sample allocation not given. It was on day 63 after the first vaccine or placebo injection that samples were taken. Within Boston, the person who donated was an adult of 18-55 years. The genes are TRBV7-2 and TRBJ2-1; TRBD1 aligns across 7 bases. The clonotype originates from a person aged 18-60 years who received the Ad26.COV2.S COVID-19 vaccine or a placebo. Sequenced here: peripheral blood, sampled in a trial of Ad26.COV2.S vaccine versus placebo. CDR3 loop: CASSLAGQPKEQFF. The CDR3 region has the DNA TGTGCCAGCAGCTTAGCGGGACAGCCTAAGGAGCAGTTCTTC.